A selection of T cell receptor beta chains follows, all from one sample in a study of shared clonotypes between healthy human individuals. Repertoires were generated with immunoSEQ multiplex PCR, while TCRdb's copy carries only in-frame clones and drops some. This sample has 2 million to 3 million clones, with 93% found just once. Sequencing input: naive CD4+ T cells from PBMCs. The receptors were sampled from a man between 18 and 35 years old in good health. Some clones in this sample may be carry-over from other donors' samples. Both conserved end residues are part of each CDR3. Each record gives: J gene, clone size, D gene, V gene, CDR3 protein, CDR3 DNA. D genes are given only for firm matches. A clone size is listed for some rows: how often the clone was seen (once, few, many), or a class if it is expanded.

TRBJ2-3,-,TRBD2,TRBV5-1,CASSLGREVWTDTQYF,TGCGCCAGCAGCTTGGGGCGGGAGGTGTGGACAGATACGCAGTATTTT
TRBJ2-1,-,-,TRBV5-4,CASSLDVLGVGDEQFF,TGTGCCAGCAGCTTGGATGTACTAGGGGTTGGCGATGAGCAGTTCTTC
TRBJ1-2,-,TRBD1,TRBV28,CASRGRGQGNYGYTF,TGTGCCAGCAGGGGTAGGGGACAGGGGAACTATGGCTACACCTTC
TRBJ2-5,once,TRBD1,TRBV18,CASSPTWTGQQETQYF,TGTGCCAGCTCACCTACCTGGACAGGACAACAAGAGACCCAGTACTTC
TRBJ2-1,-,TRBD2,TRBV9,CASSVPLAGDTYNEQFF,TGTGCCAGCAGCGTACCCCTAGCGGGAGACACCTACAATGAGCAGTTCTTC
TRBJ1-2,-,-,TRBV11-2,CASSLSDSPNYGYTF,TGTGCCAGCAGCTTATCCGACTCCCCTAACTATGGCTACACCTTC
TRBJ2-7,-,TRBD1,TRBV18,CASSPRDSYEQYF,TGTGCCAGCTCACCACGGGACAGCTACGAGCAGTACTTC
TRBJ1-4,-,TRBD1,TRBV7-2,CASSEDRADEKLFF,TGTGCCAGCAGCGAAGACAGGGCCGATGAAAAACTGTTTTTT
TRBJ2-1,-,-,TRBV6-5,CASTQSIGPPIQQFF,TGTGCCAGCACCCAATCGATCGGGCCGCCAATCCAGCAGTTCTTC
TRBJ1-2,few,TRBD1,TRBV28,CATSIQGPDGYTF,TGTGCCACCTCAATACAGGGGCCTGATGGCTACACCTTC
TRBJ1-1,-,TRBD1,TRBV5-1,CASSSDRASTEAFF,TGCGCCAGCAGCTCAGACAGGGCGAGCACTGAAGCTTTCTTT
TRBJ2-3,-,TRBD2,TRBV18,CASLTGRPEREKRDTQYF,TGTGCCAGTTTGACAGGCCGTCCCGAGCGGGAGAAAAGAGATACGCAGTATTTT
TRBJ1-3,-,TRBD1,TRBV5-5,CASSLVTGGSTIYF,TGTGCCAGCAGCTTGGTGACAGGGGGAAGCACCATATATTTT
TRBJ2-7,-,-,TRBV5-1,CASSDSPRGAAYEQYF,TGCGCCAGCTCGGATTCTCCCCGAGGGGCGGCCTACGAGCAGTACTTC
TRBJ1-1,few,-,TRBV7-3,CASSLIPGDTEAFF,TGTGCCAGCAGCTTAATCCCCGGGGACACTGAAGCTTTCTTT
TRBJ1-2,-,-,TRBV30,CAEQGNYGYTF,TGTGCCGAACAGGGAAACTATGGCTACACCTTC
TRBJ2-2,-,TRBD2,TRBV6-5,CASSRAGGHTGELFF,TGTGCCAGCAGTAGAGCGGGAGGTCACACCGGGGAGCTGTTTTTT
TRBJ2-5,-,-,TRBV27,CASSLSFTGAKETQYF,TGTGCCAGCAGTTTATCATTTACGGGGGCTAAAGAGACCCAGTACTTC
TRBJ1-2,-,-,TRBV2,CASSPRGLYGYTF,TGTGCCAGCAGTCCCAGGGGCCTTTATGGCTACACCTTC
TRBJ2-4,-,-,TRBV19,CASSGRLWGAGKNIQYF,TGTGCCAGTAGTGGTCGTTTATGGGGCGCGGGCAAAAACATTCAGTACTTC
TRBJ1-1,-,-,TRBV2,CASGGHMNTEAFF,TGTGCCAGCGGAGGACATATGAACACTGAAGCTTTCTTT
TRBJ2-2,-,-,TRBV29-1,CSVDQANTGELFF,TGCAGCGTTGATCAGGCGAACACCGGGGAGCTGTTTTTT
TRBJ2-5,-,TRBD2,TRBV7-9,CASSKGTSGSIGETQYF,TGTGCCAGCAGCAAAGGGACTAGCGGGTCAATCGGGGAGACCCAGTACTTC
TRBJ1-2,-,-,TRBV6-5,CASRPRTAPNYGYTF,TGTGCCAGCAGGCCGAGGACAGCCCCTAACTATGGCTACACCTTC
TRBJ2-1,-,TRBD1,TRBV7-3,CASSPTGNSYNEQFF,TGTGCCAGCAGCCCGACAGGGAACTCCTACAATGAGCAGTTCTTC
TRBJ1-3,-,-,TRBV4-1,CASSQVLGPGNTIYF,TGCGCCAGCAGCCAAGTACTAGGGCCTGGAAACACCATATATTTT
TRBJ2-5,-,TRBD2,TRBV7-9,CASSVGLAGETQYF,TGTGCCAGCAGCGTCGGACTAGCGGGAGAGACCCAGTACTTC
TRBJ1-2,few,-,TRBV6-1,CASSPGRGSGYTF,TGTGCCAGCAGCCCGGGGCGGGGTAGCGGCTACACCTTC
TRBJ2-1,-,-,TRBV6-6,CASSSRWGNNEQFF,TGTGCCAGCAGTTCGCGTTGGGGGAACAATGAGCAGTTCTTC